A selection of T cell receptor beta chains follows, all from one sample in a study of long-term antiretroviral therapy in people with HIV. Assay used: immunoSEQ multiplex PCR; TCRdb lists only in-frame clones, some missing. The table lists tens of thousands of clones, roughly 91% of them singletons, with around 8.6% in the top ten. The sample in question was unsorted PBMCs, obtained 0.2 years before starting antiretroviral therapy. Receptor source: a man between 18 and 29 years old with HIV. The CDR3 runs from the conserved cysteine through the conserved F or W. The D gene is left open where the match is weak.

v_call	j_call	d_call	cdr3_aa
TRBV6-1	TRBJ2-7	-	CATLYDLGGEQYF
TRBV18	TRBJ1-1	TRBD1	CASSWDRDTEAFF
TRBV2	TRBJ1-6	-	CASSKESAASPLHF
TRBV6-5	TRBJ2-5	-	CASSYGGIDETQYF
TRBV9	TRBJ2-3	-	CASSVDSLTSTDTQYF
TRBV7-6	TRBJ2-1	-	CASRLGSGPPNEQFF
TRBV5-6	TRBJ1-4	-	CASSLRGANEKLFF
TRBV7-2	TRBJ2-5	-	CASSLNPVSVQETQYF
TRBV4-1	TRBJ1-1	-	CASSQVVHTEAFF
TRBV30	TRBJ2-7	-	CAWSGGGEGSHSYEQYF
TRBV9	TRBJ2-3	TRBD1	CASSVGQGALTDTQYF
TRBV2	TRBJ1-1	-	CASRGTRGMNTEAFF
TRBV2	TRBJ2-7	TRBD1	CASSGERDRGSYEQYF
TRBV30	TRBJ1-1	TRBD1	CAWFPGTGGHEAFF
TRBV13	TRBJ1-2	TRBD1	CASSSPGQAVGYTF
TRBV2	TRBJ2-7	-	CASSEGGDEQYF
TRBV5-6	TRBJ1-6	-	CASSSLSGERAYNSPLHF
TRBV2	TRBJ2-3	-	CASSLDNTDTQYF
TRBV2	TRBJ2-3	-	CASSEWLPSTDTQYF
TRBV10-3	TRBJ2-7	TRBD2	CAISESGFGTSGSYEQYF
TRBV6-1	TRBJ2-5	-	CASSDRGSGQETQYF
TRBV9	TRBJ1-1	TRBD1	CASSDPGQGTNTEAFF
TRBV18	TRBJ2-6	-	CASSPQGSGANVLTF
TRBV15	TRBJ2-7	TRBD1	CATSTRDSYSYEQYF
TRBV5-6	TRBJ2-7	TRBD1	CASSSGTGDEQYF
TRBV9	TRBJ2-1	-	CASSGPGAVLKFF
TRBV5-7	TRBJ2-5	TRBD2	CASIPGGGSAVETQYF
TRBV5-6	TRBJ2-2	-	CASSSLTGELFF
TRBV5-4	TRBJ2-5	-	CASSLNREQYF
TRBV6-1	TRBJ1-2	-	CASSVAFYGYTF
TRBV5-1	TRBJ1-2	TRBD1	CASSLGQGEGYTF
TRBV5-1	TRBJ1-2	-	CASSLERGANYGYTF
TRBV13	TRBJ2-7	TRBD1	CASSLAGGRPGEQYF
TRBV5-5	TRBJ1-1	-	CASSLGRRLDTEAFF
TRBV9	TRBJ2-1	-	CASSVELRNEQFF
TRBV4-3	TRBJ1-1	-	CASSQDPGGGGTEAFF
TRBV7-9	TRBJ1-2	TRBD1	CASSSGTVNYGYTF
TRBV30	TRBJ1-1	TRBD1	CAWDRENTEAFF
TRBV6-1	TRBJ2-7	TRBD2	CASSEPRGLADTPTYEQYF
TRBV5-6	TRBJ2-3	TRBD1	CASSLNRGTDTQYF
TRBV18	TRBJ2-6	-	CASSPTPVGPGANVLTF
TRBV6-6	TRBJ1-2	-	CASSLGGNYGYTF
TRBV10-2	TRBJ2-7	-	CASSEGKDYEQYF
TRBV11-2	TRBJ2-3	TRBD1	CASSLETGWDTQYF
TRBV5-6	TRBJ2-7	-	CASSLGPRVDGYEQYF
TRBV5-6	TRBJ1-2	-	CASSLRGYGYTF
TRBV9	TRBJ2-3	TRBD2	CASTTSGHTDTQYF